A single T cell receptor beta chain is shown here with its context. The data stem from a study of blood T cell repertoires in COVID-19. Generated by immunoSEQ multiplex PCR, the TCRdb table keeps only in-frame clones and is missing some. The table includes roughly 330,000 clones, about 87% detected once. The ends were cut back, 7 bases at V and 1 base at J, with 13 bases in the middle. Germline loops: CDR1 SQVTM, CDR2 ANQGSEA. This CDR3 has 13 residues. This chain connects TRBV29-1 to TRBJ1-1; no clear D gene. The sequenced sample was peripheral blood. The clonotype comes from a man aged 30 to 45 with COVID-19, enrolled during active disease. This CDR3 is CSALVQPNTEAFF. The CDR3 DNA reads TGCAGCGCTCTAGTCCAGCCGAACACTGAAGCTTTCTTT.